The rows below give T cell receptor beta chains drawn from one sample of a study of glioma-infiltrating T cells. MiXCR, applied by TCRdb to the multiplex PCR reads, yields one record per CDR3 protein. The sample consists of around 180,000 distinct CDR3 sequences, approximately 40% of them appearing once. Sequenced input: glioma tissue, nonneoplastic brain tissue, or PBMCs (not recorded which). Source of these receptors: a human donor with low-grade glioma or glioblastoma, undergoing nonglioma brain surgery, or in good health (not recorded which). CDR3s include the opening cysteine and the closing phenylalanine or tryptophan. A D gene is named only where the DNA matches it firmly. A clone size is listed for some rows: how often the clone was seen (once, few, many), or a class if it is expanded.

abundance: many; d_gene: NA; v_gene: TRBV20-1; j_gene: TRBJ2-5; CDR3aa: CSALTENQETQYF; CDR3nt: TGCAGTGCCTTAACAGAGAACCAAGAGACCCAGTACTTC
abundance: many; d_gene: NA; v_gene: TRBV28; j_gene: TRBJ1-2; CDR3aa: CASSPSGPSGYTF; CDR3nt: TGTGCCAGCAGTCCGTCGGGGCCGAGCGGCTACACCTTC
abundance: many; d_gene: NA; v_gene: TRBV12-3/TRBV12-4; j_gene: TRBJ2-3; CDR3aa: CASSLSRTTDTQYF; CDR3nt: TGTGCCAGCAGTTTATCACGGACCACAGATACGCAGTATTTT
abundance: many; d_gene: NA; v_gene: TRBV12-3/TRBV12-4; j_gene: TRBJ2-1; CDR3aa: CASSLGGGGEQFF; CDR3nt: TGTGCCAGCAGTTTAGGAGGGGGAGGCGAGCAGTTCTTC
abundance: few; d_gene: NA; v_gene: TRBV5-1; j_gene: TRBJ2-7; CDR3aa: CASRHRDKLTSSYEQYF; CDR3nt: TGCGCCAGCAGGCACCGGGACAAGCTTACCAGCTCCTACGAGCAGTACTTC
abundance: NA; d_gene: NA; v_gene: TRBV5-4; j_gene: TRBJ2-3; CDR3aa: CASSSGDNTQYF; CDR3nt: TGTGCCAGCAGCTCGGGAGACAATACGCAGTATTTT
abundance: NA; d_gene: TRBD2; v_gene: TRBV28; j_gene: TRBJ2-1; CDR3aa: CASKVEAGGRNGQFF; CDR3nt: TGTGCCAGCAAAGTAGAAGCGGGAGGGCGCAATGGGCAGTTCTTC
abundance: few; d_gene: NA; v_gene: TRBV19; j_gene: TRBJ2-6; CDR3aa: CASSNPGRGANVLTF; CDR3nt: TGTGCCAGTAGTAATCCGGGGAGGGGGGCCAACGTCCTGACTTTC
abundance: few; d_gene: NA; v_gene: TRBV12-3/TRBV12-4; j_gene: TRBJ2-7; CDR3aa: CASRSSSEQYF; CDR3nt: TGTGCCAGCAGGTCTAGTTCCGAGCAGTACTTC
abundance: NA; d_gene: NA; v_gene: TRBV6-2/TRBV6-3; j_gene: TRBJ2-1; CDR3aa: CASRREERYEQFF; CDR3nt: TGTGCCAGCAGGCGGGAAGAACGCTACGAGCAGTTCTTC
abundance: many; d_gene: TRBD2; v_gene: TRBV19; j_gene: TRBJ2-1; CDR3aa: CASSGGLAGAAYNEQFF; CDR3nt: TGTGCCAGTAGTGGGGGACTAGCGGGAGCCGCCTACAATGAGCAGTTCTTC
abundance: NA; d_gene: NA; v_gene: TRBV24-1; j_gene: TRBJ2-5; CDR3aa: CATSAADTLRETQYF; CDR3nt: TGTGCCACCAGTGCTGCTGACACCTTAAGAGAGACCCAGTACTTC
abundance: many; d_gene: TRBD1; v_gene: TRBV7-2; j_gene: TRBJ2-7; CDR3aa: CASSSGTGYYEQYF; CDR3nt: TGTGCCAGCAGCTCCGGGACAGGATACTACGAGCAGTACTTC